The 18 T cell receptor beta chains presented below share a single source sample, sequenced in a study of identical twins. TCRdb recomputed calls from the 5' RACE reads with MiXCR, one row per CDR3 protein. The sample carries 450,000 to 650,000 distinct CDR3 sequences, approximately 10% recorded once. This same sample was also taken into another study, of yellow fever vaccine responses in identical twins.

Sequenced: PBMCs. These receptors were obtained from a woman aged 18-29 years in good health.

This clonotype has at least ten counts. This chain links TRBV20-1 with TRBJ2-1; 14 bases line up with TRBD2. Germline CDR1 and CDR2: DFQATT and SNEGSKA (reference sequence). With 3 bases clipped from V and 0 bases from J, the junction kept 7 bases outside the gene matches. The CDR3 contains 18 residues. Here the CDR3 reads CSARGLAGVSSSYNEQFF. The CDR3 coding sequence is TGCAGTGCTAGGGGACTAGCGGGGGTATCAAGCTCCTACAATGAGCAGTTCTTC.

The genes are TRBV6-1 and TRBJ2-5; 8 nucleotides align to TRBD2. The CDR3 is made up of 14 amino acids. Looked up from germline, CDR1 is MNHNS and CDR2 is SASEGT. The V and J ends lost 9 bases and 6 bases, in that order; junction bases with no gene match: 12. The CDR3 DNA is TGTGCCAGTCGCTTTGGACTAGCCAGCCAGACCCAGTACTTC. Amino acid sequence: CASRFGLASQTQYF.

This clonotype was recorded a few times. The chain carries TRBV29-1 and TRBJ2-5; 11 nucleotides agree with TRBD2. Germline CDR1 and CDR2: SQVTM and ANQGSEA. The V segment lost 4 bases and the J segment 2 bases; nucleotides outside the gene matches: 6. The CDR3 has 15 residues. The CDR3 DNA reads TGCAGCGTTGGCGGGGTAGCGGGAGGGCAAGAGACCCAGTACTTC. Its protein product is CSVGGVAGGQETQYF.

At least ten counts were recorded for this clonotype. This sequence joins TRBV11-2 and TRBJ1-6; D gene ambiguous. V was clipped by 1 base and J by 6 bases, with 16 bases between them. The CDR3 consists of 17 residues. Germline V gene lookup returns CDR1 SGHAT and CDR2 FQNNGV. CDR3 bases: TGTGCCAGCAGCTTAGCCGGACCCCCGGAGGGTAATTCACCCCTCCACTTT. Amino acids: CASSLAGPPEGNSPLHF.

This clonotype has a count of ten or more. This chain links TRBV4-2 with TRBJ2-1; D may be TRBD1 or TRBD2 (5 bases each). The CDR3 sequence is 15 residues long. Germline lookup yields CDR1 LGHNA and CDR2 YNFKEQ. Trimming removed 1 base from V and 0 bases from J, with 7 bases in between. CDR3: CASSQGGSSYNEQFF. The CDR3 nucleotides are TGTGCCAGCAGCCAAGGGGGGAGCTCCTACAATGAGCAGTTCTTC.

CDR3 sequence (DNA): TGTGCCAGCCGCCCCGGGGGGCCGGGCGGGGAGCTGTTTTTT. Translated: CASRPGGPGGELFF. V usage is TRBV11-3 and J usage is TRBJ2-2, with TRBD2 as a possible D gene (7 bases). The germline V gene encodes CDR1 SGHNT and CDR2 YENEEA. The CDR3 covers 14 residues. Trimming stripped 8 bases from V and 7 bases from J, with 17 bases between.

This clonotype occurred many times. V gene TRBV20-1 combines with J gene TRBJ1-4; TRBD1 matches at 7 bases. Germline values: CDR1 DFQATT, CDR2 SNEGSKA (reference sequence). J lost 8 bases, V lost 4 bases, and 10 bases had no gene match. This CDR3 is built from 14 residues. The CDR3 DNA is TGCAGTGCTACCCGGACAGGATCCACCGAAAAACTGTTTTTT. Amino acid sequence: CSATRTGSTEKLFF.

There are a few counts of this clonotype. The rearrangement links TRBV6-2 or TRBV6-3 to TRBJ2-1; no definite D call. Germline CDR1 reads MNHEY; CDR2 reads SVGEGT. The CDR3 runs to 13 residues. Trimming pared 4 bases from V and 14 bases from J, leaving 18 bases between. CDR3 loop: CASSFKENNEKFF. In DNA, the CDR3 is TGTGCCAGCAGTTTCAAGGAAAACAATGAAAAGTTCTTC.

The table lists this clonotype with many counts. The V gene is TRBV29-1, the J gene TRBJ2-3; no clear D. CDR1 SQVTM and CDR2 ANQGSEA come from the germline V gene. The length of the CDR3 is 14 residues. Trimming shortened V by 4 bases and J by 0 bases, and 11 bases separated the two germline ends. CDR3 nucleotide sequence: TGCAGCGTTGGGGCCATATCTAGCACAGATACGCAGTATTTT. Translated: CSVGAISSTDTQYF.

This clonotype was recorded at least ten times. This chain uses TRBV7-8 with TRBJ2-3; the D gene is possibly TRBD2 (6 bases). The V and J ends lost 1 base and 1 base respectively, with 15 bases between them. Germline V lookup: CDR1 SGHVS, CDR2 FQNEAQ. This CDR3 comprises 17 residues. The CDR3 region is CASSLGEVPLGTDTQYF. CDR3 nucleotide sequence: TGTGCCAGCAGCTTAGGGGAGGTACCCCTCGGCACAGATACGCAGTATTTT.

CDR3: CASKRSSGGEQFF. CDR3 in DNA: TGTGCCAGCAAGAGGTCTAGCGGGGGGGAACAGTTCTTC. This sequence joins TRBV2 and TRBJ2-1; 12 bases align to TRBD2. The CDR3 consists of 13 residues. V was pared by 7 bases and J by 13 bases, with 8 bases of the junction left unmatched. The germline gives CDR1 SNHLY, CDR2 FYNNEI.

This clonotype was recorded a few times. This chain joins TRBV19 and TRBJ2-3, with 8 bases that match TRBD2. Trimming removed 10 bases from V and 3 bases from J; junction bases left unmatched: 12. The germline gives CDR1 LNHDA, CDR2 SQIVND (reference sequence). The CDR3 sequence is 15 residues long. Here the CDR3 reads CATSIWSGSTDTQYF. The CDR3 DNA reads TGTGCCACCTCAATATGGAGCGGGAGTACAGATACGCAGTATTTT.

This clonotype was detected a few times. The V gene is TRBV25-1, the J gene TRBJ2-7; TRBD1 might be the D (6 bases). The germline V gene encodes CDR1 MGHDK and CDR2 SYGVNS. CDR3 length: 14 residues. V lost 1 base, J lost 4 bases, and 11 bases lay in between. The CDR3 region has the DNA TGTGCCAGCAGTGAATTTGGACAGACTTACGAGCAGTACTTC. Its translation: CASSEFGQTYEQYF.

This clonotype turned up a few times. The chain links TRBV7-2 to TRBJ1-1; no definite D call. The CDR3 consists of 15 residues. The V and J ends lost 6 bases and 4 bases respectively, with 18 bases between them. Per germline, CDR1 SGHTA and CDR2 FQGNSA. CDR3 sequence: CASRPGIVWSTEAFF. The CDR3 nucleotides read TGTGCCAGCAGACCCGGGATTGTATGGAGCACTGAAGCTTTCTTT.

The V call is TRBV29-1, the J call TRBJ1-2; no clear D. CDR3 length: 12 amino acids. Germline V lookup: CDR1 SQVTM, CDR2 ANQGSEA. V was clipped by 4 bases and J by 0 bases, with 6 bases between them. CDR3 in amino acids: CSVAGTNYGYTF. The DNA for the CDR3 is TGCAGCGTTGCGGGTACTAACTATGGCTACACCTTC.

This clonotype was picked up many times. The chain couples TRBV5-1 to TRBJ2-5, with 9 bases identical to TRBD2. Germline lookup yields CDR1 SGHRS and CDR2 YFSETQ. This CDR3 is built from 14 residues. The V gene end was trimmed by 4 bases and the J gene end by 5 bases; junction bases not matched to a gene: 6. CDR3 sequence (DNA): TGCGCCAGCAGCGTGACTAGCGGTAAGGAGACCCAGTACTTC. This codes for CASSVTSGKETQYF.

V gene TRBV20-1 combines with J gene TRBJ2-7; TRBD2 aligns across 10 bases. The CDR3 is made up of 14 amino acids. The V gene end was trimmed by 4 bases and the J gene end by 2 bases; junction bases not matched to a gene: 5. Germline V lookup: CDR1 DFQATT, CDR2 SNEGSKA (reference sequence). CDR3: CSATTSGDTYEQYF. The CDR3 nucleotides are TGCAGTGCTACTACTAGCGGGGATACCTACGAGCAGTACTTC.

The V call is TRBV12-3 or TRBV12-4, the J call TRBJ2-3; 8 nucleotides agree with TRBD1. V was clipped by 6 bases and J by 4 bases; unmatched bases: 6. There are 14 residues in the CDR3. The CDR3 sequence is CASSRQGPSDTQYF. DNA for the CDR3: TGTGCCAGCAGCCGACAGGGGCCGTCAGATACGCAGTATTTT.